Below are 6 T cell receptor beta chains sequenced from a single sample in a study of T-cell reconstitution after alpha-beta-depleted transplantation in children. During its preparation, the TCRbeta library received unique molecular identifiers. TCRdb reprocessed the PCR reads with MiXCR, giving one entry per CDR3 protein. There are around 600,000 distinct CDR3 sequences in the sample; 23% occur only once, and 12% to 15% lies in the top ten. Sequences were derived from PBMCs, mostly from graft donor cells, sampled 360 days after TCRalphabeta/CD19-depleted stem cell transplant. Receptor source: a boy under three years old who had a stem cell transplant for acute myeloid leukemia, so the T cells may come from the graft donor.

This chain connects TRBV28 to TRBJ2-7, with D possibly matching TRBD1 (6 bases). This CDR3 region has 13 residues. The germline CDR1 and CDR2 sequences are MDHEN and SYDVKM. The V and J ends lost 5 bases and 3 bases respectively, with 11 bases between them. This CDR3 is CASSLGTFYEQYV. For the CDR3, the DNA is TGTGCCAGCAGTCTCGGGACATTCTACGAGCAGTACGTC.

As concerns this clonotype: One end of the junction fails to match germline, which may point to a read error. The chain uses TRBV5-1 and TRBJ2-5; 14 bases are a match to TRBD2. From germline, CDR1 is SGHRS and CDR2 YFSETQ. The CDR3 has 21 residues. CDR3 bases: TGCACCAGCAGTTTCAAGACTGAGCCGGGACTAGCGGGGGTTGAGCAAGAGACCCAGTACTTC. This sequence encodes CTSSFKTEPGLAGVEQETQYF.

The rearrangement links TRBV24-1 to TRBJ2-2, with TRBD1 matching 7 bases. Germline assignment: CDR1 KGHDR and CDR2 SFDVKD. V was pared by 9 bases and J by 0 bases, with 3 bases of the junction left unmatched. CDR3 length: 14 residues. CDR3 DNA: TGTGCCACCCGGACAGGAACGAACACCGGGGAGCTGTTTTTT. Its translation: CATRTGTNTGELFF.

This clonotype came up many times. V is TRBV18 and J is TRBJ2-3, with no clear D. The CDR3 is made up of 15 amino acids. Trimming cost V 2 bases and J 5 bases, with 14 bases left between them. CDR1 and CDR2 (germline): KGHSH, LQKENI. In DNA, the CDR3 is TGTGCCAGCTCACCAGTCGGCTACCTGGGAGATACGCAGTATTTT. It is translated as CASSPVGYLGDTQYF. Full variable domain (outside the CDR3, taken from reference TRBV18 and TRBJ2-3): NAGVMQNPRHLVRRRGQEARLRCSPMKGHSHVYWYRQLPEEGLKFMVYLQKENIIDESGMPKERFSAEFPKEGPSILRIQQVVRGDSAAYFCASSPVGYLGDTQYFGPGTRLTVL.

This clonotype was counted at least ten times. The rearrangement joins TRBV24-1 to TRBJ2-1; D unresolved. The length of the CDR3 is 12 residues. Trimming shortened V by 7 bases and J by 8 bases, and 11 bases separated the two germline ends. Germline V gene lookup returns CDR1 KGHDR and CDR2 SFDVKD. CDR3 loop: CATSEPGDEQFF. CDR3 nucleotides: TGTGCCACCAGCGAACCGGGCGATGAGCAGTTCTTC.

Many counts were recorded for this clonotype. The CDR3 sequence: CSVVGRGGLDRKTHNEQFF. DNA of the CDR3: TGCAGCGTTGTTGGTAGGGGTGGACTCGACAGGAAAACCCACAATGAGCAGTTCTTC. The chain recombines TRBV29-1 with TRBJ2-1; D is perhaps TRBD1 (6 bases). V shed 4 bases and J shed 5 bases, with 30 bases lying between them. The CDR3 length is 19 residues. The V gene's germline CDR1 is SQVTM and CDR2 ANQGSEA.